This T cell receptor beta chain was profiled in a study of cytomegalovirus exposure and HLA in healthy donors. Study-level points and caveats: Segments of the TCR beta V type were, in most cases, productive about 87% or about 30% of the time in an earlier analysis. A missense variant in DCLRE1C was later tied to TCR beta V- and J-gene trimming. The study labeled approximately 150 TCR beta chains cytomegalovirus-associated.

In the PCR, 60 Vbeta and 13 Jbeta primers were used. Data came from immunoSEQ multiplex PCR; TCRdb stores just in-frame clones and leaves some out. The sample lists about 130,000 clones; 70% to 85% were seen once. This CDR3 region has 15 residues. Germline CDR1 and CDR2: WNHNN and SYGVQD (reference sequence). With V trimmed by 3 bases and J by 3 bases, 4 bases remained unmatched. On this clone: Its antigen is undetermined. Other DNA sequences in the same sample also yield this CDR3.

Donors were nominally healthy when sampled, though unrecorded immune exposures were likely. This sequence was found in a boy aged 2 to 10 in good health and CMV-seronegative. Sequenced: PBMCs. The V and J genes are TRBV10-1 and TRBJ2-1; TRBD2 matches at 8 bases. CDR3 amino acids: CASSERLAGYNEQFF. In DNA form, the CDR3 reads TGCGCCAGCAGTGAAAGGCTAGCGGGCTACAATGAGCAGTTCTTC.